Following are 20 T cell receptor beta chains from one sample sequenced in a study of cytomegalovirus exposure and HLA in healthy donors listed by TCRdb under 2017. Library preparation employed the immunoSEQ multiplex PCR assay. The multiplex PCR relied on a mix of 60 forward primers for TCR Vbeta segments and 13 reverse primers for TCR Jbeta segments. Entries here come from immuneACCESS through TCRdb and include only in-frame sequences with V and J called. Some clones fail to appear in such tables; in the studies checked, an unresolved V gene covers under half of the shortfall, and the cause of the remainder is unknown. The sample table holds roughly 150,000 clones, of which 65% to 80% were seen once. The ten top clones hold roughly 4.2% of the sample. Sequencing used PBMCs. These receptors were taken from a male donor in good health and CMV-seronegative.

In its sample, this clone was seen once. This chain connects TRBV2 to TRBJ2-5; 8 bases map to TRBD2. The CDR3 length is 18 residues. CDR1 is SNHLY and CDR2 is FYNNEI in the germline V gene. V lost 2 bases to trimming and J lost 5 bases; unmatched junction nucleotides: 16. CDR3 protein: CASSEKLSGSPGWETQYF. In nucleotides, the CDR3 is TGTGCCAGCAGTGAAAAGTTAAGCGGGAGCCCCGGGTGGGAGACCCAGTACTTC. The full variable domain, rest sourced from reference TRBV2 and TRBJ2-5, is EPEVTQTPSHQVTQMGQEVILRCVPISNHLYFYWYRQILGQKVEFLVSFYNNEISEKSEIFDDQFSVERPDGSNFTLKIRSTKLEDSAMYFCASSEKLSGSPGWETQYFGPGTRLLVL.

The chain couples TRBV10-2 to TRBJ1-4; TRBD1 matches at 12 bases. Unmatched junction bases numbered 3, after V lost 4 bases and J lost 6 bases. Germline V gene sequence: CDR1 WSHSY, CDR2 SAAADI. CDR3 size: 15 residues. The CDR3 coding sequence is TGCGCCAGCAGTGCCGGGACAGGGGGCGATGAAAAACTGTTTTTT. It specifies CASSAGTGGDEKLFF.

This chain links TRBV7-3 with TRBJ1-3; D remains unclear. The V gene's germline CDR1 is SGHTA and CDR2 FQGTGA. The germline V and J ends were trimmed by 5 bases and 2 bases, with 16 bases remaining between them. This CDR3 is 16 amino acids long. The DNA for the CDR3 is TGTGCCAGCAGCCCCGAGGCGTCGCCGGCTGGAAACACCATATATTTT. It encodes CASSPEASPAGNTIYF.

V and J are TRBV7-9 and TRBJ2-5, with D perhaps matching TRBD2 (5 bases). Germline V gives CDR1 SEHNR, CDR2 FQNEAQ (reference sequence). This CDR3 comprises 14 residues. Trimming pared 0 bases from V and 5 bases from J, leaving 10 bases between. The CDR3 loop reads CASSLAGGGETQYF. In DNA, the CDR3 is TGTGCCAGCAGCTTAGCGGGTGGCGGGGAGACCCAGTACTTC.

The chain combines TRBV5-1 with TRBJ1-5, with 9 bases fitting TRBD1. The ends lost 4 bases at V and 1 base at J; junction bases unmatched: 6. CDR1 and CDR2 from the germline V gene are SGHRS and YFSETQ. The CDR3 runs 16 residues. CDR3 in amino acids: CASSLGDRASNQPQHF. CDR3 coding DNA: TGCGCCAGCAGCCTCGGGGACAGGGCAAGCAATCAGCCCCAGCATTTT.

The rearrangement uses TRBV6-1 and TRBJ2-3, with D maybe TRBD2 (6 bases). The ends were cut back, 8 bases at V and 1 base at J, with 16 bases in the middle. Looked up from germline, CDR1 is MNHNS and CDR2 is SASEGT. The CDR3 is 15 residues long. As DNA, the CDR3 is TGTGCCAGCGTCATGACGCGGGGAGGCACAGATACGCAGTATTTT. Protein product: CASVMTRGGTDTQYF.

The chain employs TRBV29-1 and TRBJ1-2; the match to TRBD1 covers 9 bases. J was trimmed by 3 bases and V by 3 bases; bases with no gene match: 8. This CDR3 spans 15 amino acids. Germline assignment: CDR1 SQVTM and CDR2 ANQGSEA. The CDR3 sequence: CSVEASRDRDYGYTF. DNA for the CDR3: TGCAGCGTTGAGGCTTCTCGGGACAGGGACTATGGCTACACCTTC.

The chain recombines TRBV28 with TRBJ1-2, with 7 nucleotides matching TRBD1. The CDR3 consists of 15 residues. Germline loops: CDR1 MDHEN, CDR2 SYDVKM. Trimming took 2 bases from V and 4 from J; bases not matched to a gene: 7. CDR3 protein: CASSLGTVRFYGYTF. In DNA form, the CDR3 reads TGTGCCAGCAGTTTAGGGACAGTCCGGTTCTATGGCTACACCTTC.

A note on this clone: Other DNA sequences of this sample code for an identical CDR3. The CDR3 nucleotides are TGTGCCAGCAGCTTCACGGGGACTGAAGCTTTCTTT. Amino acids: CASSFTGTEAFF. The gene calls are TRBV7-9 and TRBJ1-1; D is unclear. CDR1 SEHNR and CDR2 FQNEAQ come from the germline V gene (reference sequence). Trimming removed 3 bases from V and 5 bases from J, with 7 bases in between. This CDR3 spans 12 amino acids.

A word on this clone: The sample has other DNA sequences that encode this CDR3 too. The chain employs TRBV19 and TRBJ1-2, with a weak D call TRBD1 (5 bases). Per germline, CDR1 LNHDA and CDR2 SQIVND (reference sequence). Trimming shortened V by 6 bases and J by 2 bases, and 7 bases separated the two germline ends. The CDR3 is 12 amino acids. The CDR3 protein is CASRQGNYGYTF. The CDR3 DNA reads TGTGCCAGTAGGCAGGGAAACTATGGCTACACCTTC.

This clone has more than one count but fewer than ten. The chain joins TRBV15 to TRBJ1-1; D remains unclear. The CDR3 sequence is 15 residues long. The V gene's germline CDR1 is LNHNV and CDR2 YYDKDF (reference sequence). Trimming took 3 bases from V and 1 from J, leaving 12 bases between them. The CDR3 DNA reads TGTGCCACCAGCAGGGGGTTAGGGAGGAACACTGAAGCTTTCTTT. The encoded protein is CATSRGLGRNTEAFF.

The chain couples TRBV5-4 to TRBJ2-7; TRBD1 agrees at 10 bases. The V segment lost 3 bases and the J segment 2 bases; nucleotides outside the gene matches: 5. CDR1 is SGHNT, CDR2 YYREEE, per germline (reference sequence). This CDR3 is built from 15 residues. The CDR3 reads CASSSAGQGTYEQYF. CDR3 nucleotide sequence: TGTGCCAGCAGCTCGGCGGGACAGGGGACCTACGAGCAGTACTTC.

The rearrangement links TRBV6-6 to TRBJ1-1, with 7 bases lining up with TRBD1. The junction had 3 bases not matched to a gene; V was cut back by 5 bases and J by 3 bases. Germline V gene data show CDR1 as MNHNY and CDR2 as SVGAGI (reference sequence). The CDR3 is 13 residues long. Here the CDR3 reads CASSRQGYTEAFF. CDR3 coding DNA: TGTGCCAGCAGTCGACAGGGTTACACTGAAGCTTTCTTT.

The chain carries TRBV18 and TRBJ1-2, with D possibly being TRBD1 (5 bases). Germline CDR1 reads KGHSH; CDR2 reads LQKENI. The CDR3 runs 13 residues. V dropped 0 bases and J dropped 3 bases, with 5 bases sitting between them. The CDR3 loop reads CASSPPGHYGYTF. CDR3 in DNA: TGTGCCAGCTCACCACCGGGGCACTATGGCTACACCTTC. Based on the CDR3 plus reference TRBV18 and TRBJ1-2, the full variable domain is NAGVMQNPRHLVRRRGQEARLRCSPMKGHSHVYWYRQLPEEGLKFMVYLQKENIIDESGMPKERFSAEFPKEGPSILRIQQVVRGDSAAYFCASSPPGHYGYTFGSGTRLTVV.

This sequence joins TRBV2 and TRBJ1-2; the match to TRBD1 covers 7 bases. CDR3 length equals 12 residues. CDR1 and CDR2 (germline): SNHLY, FYNNEI. V lost 6 bases to trimming and J lost 4 bases; unmatched junction nucleotides: 2. CDR3 region: CASSGTVYGYTF. CDR3 DNA: TGTGCCAGCAGCGGGACAGTCTATGGCTACACCTTC.

The CDR3 DNA follows: TGTGCCAGCAGTTTGGCCTCAGGGAGCACAGATACGCAGTATTTT. Amino acids: CASSLASGSTDTQYF. J is TRBJ2-3 and V is TRBV27; D is possibly TRBD1 (5 bases). With 3 bases removed from V and 0 bases from J, the gap between germline ends came to 10 bases. This CDR3 comprises 15 residues. Germline assignment: CDR1 MNHEY and CDR2 SMNVEV (reference sequence).

V is TRBV7-2 and J is TRBJ1-1; tentative D call: TRBD1 (5 bases). Trimming pared 1 base from V and 4 bases from J, leaving 13 bases between. Germline CDR1 SGHTA, CDR2 FQGNSA. This CDR3 spans 15 amino acids. CDR3 DNA sequence: TGTGCCAGCAGCTTAGATGCAGGGAGGAGCACTGAAGCTTTCTTT. The encoded protein is CASSLDAGRSTEAFF.

The chain links TRBV20-1 to TRBJ1-1; 7 bases line up with TRBD1. The CDR3 runs to 10 residues. In germline, CDR1 is DFQATT, CDR2 SNEGSKA (reference sequence). V gave up 5 bases and J gave up 11 bases; unmatched junction bases: 5. CDR3 DNA sequence: TGCAGTGCTCTAGACAGGGACGCTTTCTTT. Translating gives CSALDRDAFF.

In its sample, this clone was seen a few times. The rearrangement joins TRBV10-3 to TRBJ1-6, with 9 bases that match TRBD1. V gave up 5 bases and J gave up 9 bases; unmatched junction bases: 8. Germline CDR1 is ENHRY and CDR2 is SYGVKD. The CDR3 covers 15 residues. CDR3 nucleotides: TGTGCCATCAGTCCCGGGACAGGGAACTCTTCACCCCTCCACTTT. Encoded protein: CAISPGTGNSSPLHF.

This clone was found once. The gene calls are TRBV4-2 and TRBJ2-5; 14 bases line up with TRBD2. The CDR3 consists of 16 residues. V lost 4 bases, J lost 3 bases, and 4 bases stayed unmatched. Germline V gives CDR1 LGHNA, CDR2 YNFKEQ. The CDR3 spells CASSRPGLAGEETQYF. CDR3 nucleotides: TGTGCCAGCAGCCGACCGGGACTAGCGGGGGAAGAGACCCAGTACTTC.